This entry features one T cell receptor (beta chain) sequence. This CDR3 spans 13 amino acids. Germline assignment: CDR1 MNHEY and CDR2 SMNVEV (reference sequence). V shed 6 bases and J shed 0 bases, with 9 bases lying between them. This entry comes from a study of shared clonotypes between healthy human individuals. As originally analysed: ImmunoSEQ sequences covered only the junction and lacked quality scores; filtering therefore differed. Assay: immunoSEQ multiplex PCR; the TCRdb copy retains only in-frame clones and omits some. Clone size and the V and J calls come from that table; the DNA yielded D and trimming. Found here are approximately 2.5 million clones, more than 80% of them singletons; the top ten hold around 0.15%.

The chain links TRBV27 to TRBJ2-7; no clear D gene. This TCR derives from a man younger than 30 in good health. Specimen: naive CD4+ T cells sorted from blood. As for subset: CD45RA+ positively selected. CDR3 loop: CASSMFVSYEQYF. CDR3 nucleotide sequence: TGTGCCAGCAGCATGTTCGTCTCCTACGAGCAGTACTTC.